This record concerns one T cell receptor (beta chain) sequence. V lost 1 base, J lost 3 bases, and 9 bases stayed unmatched. This CDR3 region has 17 residues. Germline-derived CDR1 and CDR2 are SGHRS and YFSETQ. This record belongs to a study of blood T cell repertoires in COVID-19. Profiling relied on immunoSEQ multiplex PCR, and the TCRdb table lists in-frame clones only, not all of them. Of around 140,000 clones in the sample, about 90% were seen once. V and J are TRBV5-1 and TRBJ2-7; TRBD1 agrees at 11 bases. Sequenced input: PBMCs or T cells enriched from blood (not recorded which). The clonotype comes from a man aged 55 to 70 who had recovered from COVID-19. CDR3 region: CASSLYPPGQGGYEQYF. Here the CDR3 DNA reads TGCGCCAGCAGCTTGTACCCACCGGGACAGGGGGGCTACGAGCAGTACTTC. Looking up the rest from reference TRBV5-1 and TRBJ2-7 gives the full variable domain: KAGVTQTPRYLIKTRGQQVTLSCSPISGHRSVSWYQQTPGQGLQFLFEYFSETQRNKGNFPGRFSGRQFSNSRSEMNVSTLELGDSALYLCASSLYPPGQGGYEQYFGPGTRLTVT.